The 20 T cell receptor beta chains below were found in one sample sequenced in a study of OX40 agonist ivuxolimab in advanced cancers. Clones were read by immunoSEQ multiplex PCR, and TCRdb kept only the in-frame ones, dropping some. The data show roughly 52,000 clones, 65% to 80% seen once. The sequenced sample was CD4+ or CD8+ T cells sorted from blood, obtained in a trial of the OX40 agonist ivuxolimab. Receptors originate from an adult with an advanced solid tumor such as melanoma, head and neck, liver or kidney cancer.

The CDR3 here is CASSLASGTGTYEQYF. Written as DNA, the CDR3 is TGTGCCAGCAGTCTTGCCTCCGGGACAGGGACCTACGAGCAGTACTTC. The gene calls are TRBV27 and TRBJ2-7; the match to TRBD1 covers 9 bases. V was pared by 5 bases and J by 2 bases, with 10 bases of the junction left unmatched. The germline V gene encodes CDR1 MNHEY and CDR2 SMNVEV (reference sequence). The CDR3 covers 16 residues.

This clone was seen a handful of times. The gene calls are TRBV7-9 and TRBJ1-1; no clear D. The CDR3 sequence is 12 residues long. The V end lost 4 bases, the J end lost 6 bases, and 9 bases lay between the germline ends. In germline, CDR1 is SEHNR, CDR2 FQNEAQ (reference sequence). The CDR3 region has the DNA TGTGCCAGCAGCTCGAGACACGCTGAAGCTTTCTTT. Encoded protein: CASSSRHAEAFF.

The genes are TRBV6-1 and TRBJ1-5, with D uncertain. Germline-derived CDR1 and CDR2 are MNHNS and SASEGT. CDR3 length: 14 residues. V lost 3 bases, J lost 0 bases, and 6 bases lay in between. This CDR3 reads CASSEQSSNQPQHF. The CDR3 DNA sequence: TGTGCCAGCAGTGAGCAATCTAGCAATCAGCCCCAGCATTTT.

The rearrangement joins TRBV28 to TRBJ2-7; D is unclear. Trimming stripped 5 bases from V and 4 bases from J, with 12 bases between. The CDR3 has 13 amino acids. The germline gives CDR1 MDHEN, CDR2 SYDVKM. The CDR3 reads CASSRRNSYEQYF. Here the CDR3 DNA reads TGTGCCAGCAGTAGGCGGAACTCTTACGAGCAGTACTTC.

V and J are TRBV11-2 and TRBJ2-1; 10 bases fit TRBD2. The ends lost 3 bases at V and 7 bases at J; junction bases unmatched: 6. The CDR3 runs 15 residues. CDR1 SGHAT and CDR2 FQNNGV come from the germline V gene. CDR3 coding DNA: TGTGCCAGCAGCTTTGAACTAGCGGGGAGGAATGAGCAGTTCTTC. It translates to CASSFELAGRNEQFF. The full variable domain, completed using reference TRBV11-2 and TRBJ2-1, is EAGVAQSPRYKIIEKRQSVAFWCNPISGHATLYWYQQILGQGPKLLIQFQNNGVVDDSQLPKDRFSAERLKGVDSTLKIQPAKLEDSAVYLCASSFELAGRNEQFFGPGTRLTVL.

The genes are TRBV7-2 and TRBJ1-6; no definite D call. Trimming pared 5 bases from V and 6 bases from J, leaving 8 bases between. Germline V gene data show CDR1 as SGHTA and CDR2 as FQGNSA. This CDR3 is 13 amino acids long. The CDR3 is CASSRSGNSPLHF. The CDR3 DNA reads as TGTGCCAGCAGCCGGAGCGGTAATTCACCCCTCCACTTT.

The rearrangement links TRBV7-2 to TRBJ1-2, with TRBD1 as a possible D gene (5 bases). From germline, CDR1 is SGHTA and CDR2 FQGNSA. The CDR3 runs 17 residues. V dropped 1 base and J dropped 2 bases, with 17 bases sitting between them. Here the CDR3 reads CASSLVRQGGGNYGYTF. CDR3 coding DNA: TGTGCCAGCAGCTTAGTTAGGCAGGGAGGCGGGAACTATGGCTACACCTTC.

The genes are TRBV7-8 and TRBJ1-5, with TRBD1 matching over 7 bases. The CDR3 is 19 amino acids. CDR1 is SGHVS and CDR2 is FQNEAQ in the germline V gene. The V and J ends lost 5 bases and 10 bases, in that order; junction bases with no gene match: 26. DNA of the CDR3: TGTGCCAGCAGCATCCGACAGGGAAGCTCGGACTTAGCAATCAGCCCCCAGCATTTT. Amino acid sequence: CASSIRQGSSDLAISPQHF.

This clone was counted a few times. The J gene is TRBJ1-2, the V gene TRBV7-9, with D unclear. The CDR3 length is 13 residues. Germline V lookup: CDR1 SEHNR, CDR2 FQNEAQ (reference sequence). V was clipped by 5 bases and J by 6 bases, with 13 bases between them. The CDR3 DNA is TGTGCCAGCAGCCCTAGATACTCTCATGGCTACACCTTC. Its protein is CASSPRYSHGYTF.

V and J are TRBV5-1 and TRBJ2-7; 8 positions match TRBD2. CDR1 is SGHRS, CDR2 YFSETQ, per germline. CDR3 length equals 15 residues. V lost 2 bases, J lost 0 bases, and 4 bases stayed unmatched. The CDR3: CASSFVAGSSYEQYF. In DNA form, the CDR3 reads TGCGCCAGCAGCTTCGTAGCGGGGAGCTCCTACGAGCAGTACTTC.

This clone was detected once. The chain is built from TRBV7-9 and TRBJ2-5; either TRBD1 or TRBD2 may supply D (6 bases each). The CDR3 spans 14 residues. Trimming pared 1 base from V and 2 bases from J, leaving 8 bases between. Germline-derived CDR1 and CDR2 are SEHNR and FQNEAQ (reference sequence). The CDR3 region has the DNA TGTGCCAGCAGCTTAGTAGGGGGGCAAGAGACCCAGTACTTC. Translating it yields CASSLVGGQETQYF.

The sample holds a few counts of this clone. This chain joins TRBV7-2 and TRBJ1-1; D gene ambiguous. The CDR3 contains 13 residues. V gave up 3 bases and J gave up 8 bases, with 13 bases separating them. The germline V gene has CDR1 SGHTA and CDR2 FQGNSA. For the CDR3, the DNA is TGTGCCAGCAGCTTTAACCGCGAAATGGAAGCTTTCTTT. It translates to CASSFNREMEAFF.

The rearrangement uses TRBV7-8 and TRBJ2-2; no clear D gene. The CDR3 has 11 amino acids. The germline V gene has CDR1 SGHVS and CDR2 FQNEAQ. The germline V and J ends were trimmed by 2 bases and 6 bases, with 1 base remaining between them. The CDR3 region has the DNA TGTGCCAGCAGCTTATCCGGGGAGCTGTTTTTT. It is translated as CASSLSGELFF.

The chain has TRBV20-1 and TRBJ1-2, with TRBD1 as a possible D gene (6 bases). This CDR3 spans 11 amino acids. V lost 5 bases and J 4 bases, leaving 8 bases between the germline ends. Germline CDR1 is DFQATT and CDR2 is SNEGSKA (reference sequence). CDR3 DNA: TGCAGTGCTGCGGACAGCTATGGCTACACCTTC. Amino acid sequence: CSAADSYGYTF.

The genes are TRBV11-3 and TRBJ2-5; D gene uncertain. Trimming stripped 4 bases from V and 5 bases from J, with 8 bases between. CDR1 and CDR2 from the germline V gene are SGHNT and YENEEA. CDR3 length equals 12 residues. CDR3 sequence (DNA): TGTGCCAGCAGCTCCCTAGGGGAGACCCAGTACTTC. Amino acid sequence: CASSSLGETQYF. Looking up the rest from reference TRBV11-3 and TRBJ2-5 gives the full variable domain: EAGVVQSPRYKIIEKKQPVAFWCNPISGHNTLYWYLQNLGQGPELLIRYENEEAVDDSQLPKDRFSAERLKGVDSTLKIQPAELGDSAVYLCASSSLGETQYFGPGTRLLVL.

This clone appeared a few times. The rearrangement links TRBV11-2 to TRBJ2-1; D is undetermined. Germline CDR1 SGHAT, CDR2 FQNNGV. The V gene lost 4 bases and the J gene lost 4 bases, with 11 bases spanning the gap. The CDR3 has 14 residues. As DNA, the CDR3 is TGTGCCAGCAGCTACCAGGACGGATACAATGAGCAGTTCTTC. Translating it yields CASSYQDGYNEQFF.

The genes are TRBV6-1 and TRBJ2-5, with D maybe TRBD1 (5 bases). Trimming left V 3 bases short and J 2 bases short, with 13 bases between. CDR1 is MNHNS, CDR2 SASEGT, per germline. This CDR3 has 15 residues. This chain's CDR3 is CASSDSPGPQETQYF. DNA for the CDR3: TGTGCCAGCAGTGACTCCCCAGGGCCTCAAGAGACCCAGTACTTC.

V gene TRBV5-6 combines with J gene TRBJ1-1; no definite D call. Trimming took off 4 bases at V and 4 bases at J, with 11 bases between the two ends. The CDR3 contains 13 residues. Germline V gene sequence: CDR1 SGHDT, CDR2 YYEEEE. CDR3 sequence reads: CASSGGLGTEAFF. The CDR3 nucleotides read TGTGCCAGCAGCGGCGGATTGGGCACTGAAGCTTTCTTT.

This clone has just one count. The rearrangement links TRBV19 to TRBJ1-1; D gene unclear. The germline V and J ends were trimmed by 3 bases and 3 bases, with 11 bases remaining between them. From germline, CDR1 is LNHDA and CDR2 SQIVND (reference sequence). This CDR3 has 14 amino acids. CDR3 in amino acids: CASSMRGGDTEAFF. CDR3 DNA: TGTGCCAGTAGTATGCGGGGAGGAGACACTGAAGCTTTCTTT.

This clone was detected a few times. V usage is TRBV27 and J usage is TRBJ1-5, with D possibly matching TRBD1 (6 bases). The CDR3 extends over 14 amino acids. Per the germline V gene, CDR1 is MNHEY and CDR2 is SMNVEV (reference sequence). V was cut by 3 bases and J by 6 bases, with 12 bases left in between. In DNA form, the CDR3 reads TGTGCCAGCAGTTTCCGGGGGCGAGGTCAGCCCCAGCATTTT. Translated, it gives CASSFRGRGQPQHF.